Below, 20 T cell receptor beta chains from the same sample are listed, as sequenced in a study of blood T cells in healthy people across ages. The second PCR ran roughly 6 to 11 cycles with a sample-barcoded 5' primer and J-beta primers. TCRdb re-analysed the 5' RACE reads in MiXCR, keeping a single row per CDR3 protein. The sample holds about 400,000 distinct CDR3 sequences, 50% to 60% seen once. Sequencing was performed on blood. Receptor source: a man between 60 and 75 years old in good health.

J is TRBJ2-5 and V is TRBV5-1, with a weak D call TRBD1 (7 bases). Trimming took off 4 bases at V and 7 bases at J, with 23 bases between the two ends. The CDR3 length is 16 residues. Germline V gene sequence: CDR1 SGHRS, CDR2 YFSETQ. The DNA for the CDR3 is TGCGCCAGCAGCGGGTCGACAGGGACTTTGGGCGGGACCCAGTACTTC. Protein sequence: CASSGSTGTLGGTQYF.

The chain uses TRBV6-1 and TRBJ2-3, with 12 nucleotides matching TRBD1. The CDR3 is made up of 18 amino acids. V lost 7 bases to trimming and J lost 1 base; unmatched junction nucleotides: 12. Germline CDR1 MNHNS, CDR2 SASEGT. The CDR3 sequence is CASNPGTGGWKGTDTQYF. The CDR3 coding sequence is TGTGCCAGCAACCCCGGGACAGGGGGCTGGAAGGGCACAGATACGCAGTATTTT.

This rearrangement joins TRBV7-9 to TRBJ2-5, with 7 bases fitting TRBD1. The CDR3 length is 15 residues. Germline V lookup: CDR1 SEHNR, CDR2 FQNEAQ (reference sequence). Trimming removed 5 bases from V and 6 bases from J; junction bases left unmatched: 12. The CDR3 DNA sequence: TGTGCCAGCAGCACCCGACAGGGCCTACAGAAGACCCAGTACTTC. This codes for CASSTRQGLQKTQYF.

The chain is built from TRBV29-1 and TRBJ2-1; D not resolved. Trimming cost V 4 bases and J 3 bases, with 16 bases left between them. CDR3 length equals 15 residues. Germline values: CDR1 SQVTM, CDR2 ANQGSEA. CDR3 loop: CSVGSGKGGYNEQFF. The CDR3 DNA is TGCAGCGTTGGATCTGGGAAGGGTGGCTACAATGAGCAGTTCTTC.

This clonotype occurred many times. CDR3 residues: CASSFGRRGADTQYF. The CDR3 DNA reads TGTGCCAGCAGTTTCGGGAGAAGGGGGGCAGATACGCAGTATTTT. The chain carries TRBV12-3 or TRBV12-4 and TRBJ2-3; possibly TRBD1 or TRBD2 for D (6 bases each). The CDR3 contains 15 residues. V was clipped by 3 bases and J by 4 bases, with 14 bases between them.

The chain uses TRBV18 and TRBJ2-1; 10 bases align to TRBD2. The CDR3 is 17 residues long. CDR1 and CDR2 (germline): KGHSH, LQKENI. V trimming: 0 bases; J trimming: 2 bases; junction bases outside the gene matches: 4. The CDR3 coding sequence is TGTGCCAGCTCACCACCGTCTAGCGGGAGTGCCTACAATGAGCAGTTCTTC. Residues: CASSPPSSGSAYNEQFF. The entire variable domain, with the rest obtained from reference TRBV18 and TRBJ2-1, is as follows: NAGVMQNPRHLVRRRGQEARLRCSPMKGHSHVYWYRQLPEEGLKFMVYLQKENIIDESGMPKERFSAEFPKEGPSILRIQQVVRGDSAAYFCASSPPSSGSAYNEQFFGPGTRLTVL.

This clonotype was detected only a few times. This sequence joins TRBV28 and TRBJ1-2; D unclear. Germline CDR1 is MDHEN and CDR2 is SYDVKM. V was shortened by 0 bases and J by 0 bases, with 11 bases between the two germline ends. The CDR3 length is 16 residues. CDR3 in amino acids: CASSLWAVPSNYGYTF. CDR3 DNA sequence: TGTGCCAGCAGTTTATGGGCAGTACCATCTAACTATGGCTACACCTTC.

This clonotype turned up a few times. This chain links TRBV7-8 with TRBJ1-1, with 8 positions matching TRBD1. V lost 6 bases and J lost 1; bases outside the gene matches: 1. This CDR3 is 13 amino acids long. Germline loops: CDR1 SGHVS, CDR2 FQNEAQ. The CDR3 protein is CASRGTGNTEAFF. The CDR3 bases are TGTGCCAGCAGAGGGACAGGGAACACTGAAGCTTTCTTT.

This clonotype was detected once. CDR3 in amino acids: CASSAGQLGQPQHF. CDR3 nucleotides: TGTGCCAGCAGCGCGGGACAGTTGGGCCAGCCCCAGCATTTT. The J gene is TRBJ1-5, the V gene TRBV7-2; 7 bases match TRBD1. This CDR3 comprises 14 residues. CDR1 is SGHTA, CDR2 FQGNSA, per germline. The J segment lost 7 bases and the V segment lost 5 bases, leaving 8 bases of the junction unmatched.

CDR3 bases: TGTGCCACCAGCAGAGATACCTACAATGAGCAGTACTTC. Its protein product is CATSRDTYNEQYF. V gene TRBV15 combines with J gene TRBJ2-5; D gene ambiguous. V was pared by 0 bases and J by 11 bases, with 13 bases between. CDR3 length: 13 amino acids. CDR1 and CDR2 from the germline V gene are LNHNV and YYDKDF (reference sequence).

The chain recombines TRBV12-3 or TRBV12-4 with TRBJ1-5, with D possibly matching TRBD1 (6 bases). CDR3 length: 15 residues. Trimming shortened V by 3 bases and J by 4 bases, and 13 bases separated the two germline ends. Written as DNA, the CDR3 is TGTGCCAGCAGTTTGAGTCGGGGGCGAAATCAGCCCCAGCATTTT. This encodes CASSLSRGRNQPQHF.

The chain recombines TRBV12-3 or TRBV12-4 with TRBJ2-3; no reliable D call. Trimming cost V 6 bases and J 0 bases, with 7 bases left between them. This CDR3 spans 13 amino acids. This CDR3 is CASRQVSTDTQYF. As DNA, the CDR3 is TGTGCCAGCAGGCAGGTCAGCACAGATACGCAGTATTTT.

This clonotype occurred a few times. The CDR3 DNA reads TGCGCCAGCAGCTTGACAACGGGAGGGAAAAACATTCAGTACTTC. This translates into CASSLTTGGKNIQYF. The chain combines TRBV5-1 with TRBJ2-4; 8 bases are a match to TRBD2. The germline CDR1 and CDR2 sequences are SGHRS and YFSETQ. This CDR3 region has 15 residues. V was clipped by 1 base and J by 4 bases; unmatched bases: 4.

The V gene is TRBV20-1, the J gene TRBJ1-6; no definite D call. CDR3 length equals 13 residues. V shed 5 bases and J shed 7 bases, with 12 bases lying between them. The germline V gene has CDR1 DFQATT and CDR2 SNEGSKA (reference sequence). In nucleotides, the CDR3 is TGCAGTGCTCCGCCGGGTCCCAATTCACCCCTCCACTTT. Translated, it gives CSAPPGPNSPLHF.

This chain links TRBV3-1 with TRBJ1-1; TRBD1 might be the D (6 bases). Germline-derived CDR1 and CDR2 are LGHDT and YNNKEL (reference sequence). V dropped 4 bases and J dropped 5 bases, with 11 bases sitting between them. CDR3 length equals 13 residues. CDR3 loop: CASSPTQGTEAFF. CDR3 nucleotides: TGTGCCAGCAGCCCCACCCAGGGGACTGAAGCTTTCTTT.

This rearrangement joins TRBV21-1 to TRBJ2-1; the table's D call, TRBD1, has no DNA check behind it. The assigned J gene may be wrong: the sequence end matches TRBJ2-7 better. TRBV21-1 is reported as a pseudogene. The CDR3 runs to 18 residues. CDR3 region: CASSKGPGAASSYNEQYF. DNA of the CDR3: TGTGCCAGCAGCAAAGGGCCGGGGGCAGCCAGCTCCTACAATGAGCAGTACTTC.

J is TRBJ1-2 and V is TRBV7-2; no reliable D call. This CDR3 has 14 amino acids. The germline V and J ends were trimmed by 0 bases and 0 bases, with 5 bases remaining between them. Germline V gives CDR1 SGHTA, CDR2 FQGNSA. CDR3 sequence (DNA): TGTGCCAGCAGCTTAGCGAGCACTAACTATGGCTACACCTTC. Protein product: CASSLASTNYGYTF.

V and J are TRBV6-1 and TRBJ2-5; maybe TRBD2 (6 bases). Germline V gene lookup returns CDR1 MNHNS and CDR2 SASEGT. The CDR3 has 14 residues. V shed 3 bases and J shed 7 bases, with 15 bases lying between them. Here the CDR3 reads CASSEVGGVGTQYF. Written as DNA, the CDR3 is TGTGCCAGCAGTGAGGTCGGGGGAGTAGGGACCCAGTACTTC.

This clonotype has just a few counts. The chain has TRBV4-2 and TRBJ2-7; D uncertain. The V end was cut by 0 bases, the J end by 7 bases, with 19 bases between. CDR1 LGHNA and CDR2 YNFKEQ come from the germline V gene. CDR3 length: 16 residues. Here the CDR3 reads CASSQEPSGGYNEQYF. The DNA of the CDR3 is TGTGCCAGCAGCCAAGAGCCATCCGGCGGCTACAATGAGCAGTACTTC.

The chain recombines TRBV29-1 with TRBJ2-3; no clear D. The CDR3 runs to 13 residues. Trimming left V 4 bases short and J 1 base short, with 9 bases between. The V gene's germline CDR1 is SQVTM and CDR2 ANQGSEA. The CDR3 sequence is CSVAPSGTDTQYF. In DNA form, the CDR3 reads TGCAGCGTTGCGCCCAGCGGCACAGATACGCAGTATTTT.